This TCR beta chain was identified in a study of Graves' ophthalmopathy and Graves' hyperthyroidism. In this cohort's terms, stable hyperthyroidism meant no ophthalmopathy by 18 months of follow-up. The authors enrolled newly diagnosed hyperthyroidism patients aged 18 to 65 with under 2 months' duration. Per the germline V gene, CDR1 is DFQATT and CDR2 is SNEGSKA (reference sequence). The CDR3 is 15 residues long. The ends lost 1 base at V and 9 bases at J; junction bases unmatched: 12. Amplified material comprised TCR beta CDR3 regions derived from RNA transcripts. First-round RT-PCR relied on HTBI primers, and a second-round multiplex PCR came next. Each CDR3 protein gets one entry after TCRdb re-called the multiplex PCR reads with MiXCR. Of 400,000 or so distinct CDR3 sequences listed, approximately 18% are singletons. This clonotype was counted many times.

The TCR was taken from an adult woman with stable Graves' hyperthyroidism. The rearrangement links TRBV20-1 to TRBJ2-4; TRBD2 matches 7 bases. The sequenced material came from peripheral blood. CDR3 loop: CSARGASGGSGIQYF. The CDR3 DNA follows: TGCAGTGCTAGAGGAGCCTCTGGCGGGAGCGGCATTCAGTACTTC.